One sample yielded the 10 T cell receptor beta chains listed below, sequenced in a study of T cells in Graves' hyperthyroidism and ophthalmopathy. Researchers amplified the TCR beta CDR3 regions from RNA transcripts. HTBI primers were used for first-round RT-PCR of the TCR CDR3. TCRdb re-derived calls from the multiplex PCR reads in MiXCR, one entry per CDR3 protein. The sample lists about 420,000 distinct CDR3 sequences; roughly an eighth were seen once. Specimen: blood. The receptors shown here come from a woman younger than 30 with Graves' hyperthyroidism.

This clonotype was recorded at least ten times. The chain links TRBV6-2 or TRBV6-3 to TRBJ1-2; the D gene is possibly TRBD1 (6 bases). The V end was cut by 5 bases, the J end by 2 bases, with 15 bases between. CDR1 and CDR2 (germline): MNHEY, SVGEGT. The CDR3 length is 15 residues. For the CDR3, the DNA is TGTGCCAGCAGTAACACAGGGCTTCGGAACTATGGCTACACCTTC. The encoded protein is CASSNTGLRNYGYTF.

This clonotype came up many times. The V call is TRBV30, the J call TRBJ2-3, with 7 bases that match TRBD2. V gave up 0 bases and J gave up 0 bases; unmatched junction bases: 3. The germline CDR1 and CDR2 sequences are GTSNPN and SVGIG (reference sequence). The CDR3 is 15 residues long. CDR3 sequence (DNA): TGTGCCTGGAGTGTTGGTAGCGGGAGCACAGATACGCAGTATTTT. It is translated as CAWSVGSGSTDTQYF.

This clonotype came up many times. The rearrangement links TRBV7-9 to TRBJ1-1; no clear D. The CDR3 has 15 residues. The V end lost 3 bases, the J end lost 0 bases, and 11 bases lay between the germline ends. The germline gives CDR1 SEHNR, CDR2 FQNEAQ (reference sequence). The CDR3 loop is CASSFSAFMNTEAFF. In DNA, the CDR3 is TGTGCCAGCAGCTTTTCGGCTTTCATGAACACTGAAGCTTTCTTT.

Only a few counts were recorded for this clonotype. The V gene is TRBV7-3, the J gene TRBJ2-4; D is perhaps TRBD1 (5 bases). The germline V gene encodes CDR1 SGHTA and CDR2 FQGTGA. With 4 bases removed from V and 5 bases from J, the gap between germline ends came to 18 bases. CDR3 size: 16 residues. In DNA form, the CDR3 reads TGTGCCAGCAGCTCCTTTAGACAGTCGCGTCAAAACATTCAGTACTTC. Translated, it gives CASSSFRQSRQNIQYF.

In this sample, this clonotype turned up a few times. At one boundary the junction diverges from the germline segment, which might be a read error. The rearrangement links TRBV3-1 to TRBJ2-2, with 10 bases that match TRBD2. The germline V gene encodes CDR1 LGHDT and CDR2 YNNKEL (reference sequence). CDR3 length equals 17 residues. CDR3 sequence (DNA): TGTGCCAGCAGCCAAGAGAGTCTAGCGGGAGTGACCGGGGAGCTGTCTTTT. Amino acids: CASSQESLAGVTGELSF.

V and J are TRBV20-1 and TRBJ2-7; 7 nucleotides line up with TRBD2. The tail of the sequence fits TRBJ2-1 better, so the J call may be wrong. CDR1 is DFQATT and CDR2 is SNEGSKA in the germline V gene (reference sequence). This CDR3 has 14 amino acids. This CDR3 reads CSASLSGAFYEQFF. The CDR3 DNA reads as TGCAGTGCTAGTTTGAGCGGGGCCTTCTACGAGCAGTTCTTC.

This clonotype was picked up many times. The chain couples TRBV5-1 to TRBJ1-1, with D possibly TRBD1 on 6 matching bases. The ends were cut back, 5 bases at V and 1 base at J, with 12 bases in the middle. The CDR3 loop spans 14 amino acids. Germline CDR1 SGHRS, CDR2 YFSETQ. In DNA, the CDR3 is TGCGCCAGCAGACCCGACAGGTCGAACACTGAAGCTTTCTTT. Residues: CASRPDRSNTEAFF.

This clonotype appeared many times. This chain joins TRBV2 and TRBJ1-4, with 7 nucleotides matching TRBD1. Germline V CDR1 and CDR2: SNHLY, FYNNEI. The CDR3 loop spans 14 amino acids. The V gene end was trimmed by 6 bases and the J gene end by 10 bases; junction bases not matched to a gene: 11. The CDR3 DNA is TGTGCCAGCAGACCACAGGGGAGTCAAGGAAAACTGTTTTTT. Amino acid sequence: CASRPQGSQGKLFF. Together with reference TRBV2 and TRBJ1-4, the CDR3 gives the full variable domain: EPEVTQTPSHQVTQMGQEVILRCVPISNHLYFYWYRQILGQKVEFLVSFYNNEISEKSEIFDDQFSVERPDGSNFTLKIRSTKLEDSAMYFCASRPQGSQGKLFFGSGTQLSVL.

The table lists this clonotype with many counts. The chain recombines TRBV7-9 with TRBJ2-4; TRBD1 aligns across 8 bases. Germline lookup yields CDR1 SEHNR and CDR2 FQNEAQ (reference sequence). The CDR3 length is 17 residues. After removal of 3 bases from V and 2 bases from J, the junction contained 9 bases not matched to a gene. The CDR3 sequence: CASSFLLRQGTKNIQYF. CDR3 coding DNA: TGTGCCAGCAGCTTCCTCCTCCGACAGGGGACCAAAAACATTCAGTACTTC.

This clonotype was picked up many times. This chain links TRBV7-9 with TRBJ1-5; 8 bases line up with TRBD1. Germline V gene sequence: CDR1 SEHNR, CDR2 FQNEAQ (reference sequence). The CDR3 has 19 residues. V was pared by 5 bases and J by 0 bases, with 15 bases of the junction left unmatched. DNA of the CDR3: TGTGCCAGCAGCCATTATGCCGGGACAGGCGCCTATAGCAATCAGCCCCAGCATTTT. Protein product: CASSHYAGTGAYSNQPQHF.